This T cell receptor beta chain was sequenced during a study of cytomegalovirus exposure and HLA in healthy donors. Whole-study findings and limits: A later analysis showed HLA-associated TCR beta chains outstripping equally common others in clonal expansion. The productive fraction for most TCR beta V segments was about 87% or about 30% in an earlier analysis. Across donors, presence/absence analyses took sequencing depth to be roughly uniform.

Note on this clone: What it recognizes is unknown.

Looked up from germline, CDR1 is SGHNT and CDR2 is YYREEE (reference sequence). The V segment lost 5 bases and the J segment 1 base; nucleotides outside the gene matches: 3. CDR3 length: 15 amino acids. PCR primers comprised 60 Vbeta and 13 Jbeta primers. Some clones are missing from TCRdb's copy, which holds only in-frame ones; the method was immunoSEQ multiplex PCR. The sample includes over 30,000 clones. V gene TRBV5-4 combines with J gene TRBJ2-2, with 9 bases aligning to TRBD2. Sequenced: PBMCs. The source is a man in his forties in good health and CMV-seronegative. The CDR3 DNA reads TGTGCCAGCAGTAGAGCGGGAGGGAACACCGGGGAGCTGTTTTTT. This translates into CASSRAGGNTGELFF. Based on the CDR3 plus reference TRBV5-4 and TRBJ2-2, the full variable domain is ETGVTQSPTHLIKTRGQQVTLRCSSQSGHNTVSWYQQALGQGPQFIFQYYREEENGRGNFPPRFSGLQFPNYSSELNVNALELDDSALYLCASSRAGGNTGELFFGEGSRLTVL.